A single T cell receptor (beta chain) is shown here with its context. CDR3 length: 16 amino acids. Looked up from germline, CDR1 is SGHTA and CDR2 is FQGNSA. Trimming cost V 1 base and J 0 bases, with 10 bases left between them. This specimen belongs to a study of technical replicates of blood from four donors. TCRdb's copy holds only in-frame clones and misses some; the assay was immunoSEQ multiplex PCR. The table includes about 83,000 clones, over 75% detected once. The sequence was collected from a human donor in good health. The sequencing input was T cells isolated from PBMCs. The chain combines TRBV7-2 with TRBJ1-3; no clear D gene. The CDR3 here is CASSLDPPDSGNTIYF. The DNA for the CDR3 is TGTGCCAGCAGCTTAGATCCCCCAGACTCTGGAAACACCATATATTTT.